The TCR beta chain described here comes from a study of cytomegalovirus exposure and HLA in healthy donors. Not recorded for this donor was the CMV serostatus. V lost 8 bases and J lost 5; bases outside the gene matches: 11. This CDR3 is 15 amino acids long. Germline CDR1 GTSNPN, CDR2 SVGIG (reference sequence). This PCR relied on a set of 60 Vbeta primers and 13 Jbeta primers. The protocol was immunoSEQ multiplex PCR, while the TCRdb copy is restricted to in-frame clones and leaves out a portion. The sample data list around 40,000 clones. The sequenced sample consisted of PBMCs. The source of this sequence is a human donor in good health. V gene TRBV30 combines with J gene TRBJ2-2; 10 bases align to TRBD1. CDR3 residues: CAGSPDRGFTGELFF. The CDR3 DNA reads TGTGCCGGATCCCCGGACAGGGGGTTTACCGGGGAGCTGTTTTTT. The whole variable domain, filled in from reference TRBV30 and TRBJ2-2, reads SQTIHQWPATLVQPVGSPLSLECTVEGTSNPNLYWYRQAAGRGLQLLFYSVGIGQISSEVPQNLSASRPQDRQFILSSKKLLLSDSGFYLCAGSPDRGFTGELFFGEGSRLTVL.